This T cell receptor (beta chain) was recovered during a study of Ad26.COV2.S vaccination and SARS-CoV-2 variants. Study-wide background: The authors gave Ad26.COV2.S intramuscularly, either once or twice 56 days apart.

Trimming took 0 bases from V and 0 from J; bases not matched to a gene: 6. CDR1 and CDR2 from the germline V gene are KGHSH and LQKENI. The CDR3 consists of 20 residues. Generated by immunoSEQ multiplex PCR, the TCRdb table keeps only in-frame clones and is missing some. The profile shows some 270,000 clones, roughly 85% of them singletons. The treatment: about 20 received Ad26.COV2.S at low or high dose, single or two shots; 5 received placebo; per-sample allocation not given. Specimen acquisition occurred on day 63 following the initial vaccine or placebo injection. Sequenced here: peripheral blood, sampled in a trial of Ad26.COV2.S vaccine versus placebo. V is TRBV18 and J is TRBJ2-2; 14 bases are shared with TRBD2. The receptor's source is a person between 18 and 65 years old who received the Ad26.COV2.S COVID-19 vaccine or a placebo. CDR3 coding DNA: TGTGCCAGCTCACCACCTCCCTGGACTAGCGGGGGGCCGAACACCGGGGAGCTGTTTTTT. Protein: CASSPPPWTSGGPNTGELFF.